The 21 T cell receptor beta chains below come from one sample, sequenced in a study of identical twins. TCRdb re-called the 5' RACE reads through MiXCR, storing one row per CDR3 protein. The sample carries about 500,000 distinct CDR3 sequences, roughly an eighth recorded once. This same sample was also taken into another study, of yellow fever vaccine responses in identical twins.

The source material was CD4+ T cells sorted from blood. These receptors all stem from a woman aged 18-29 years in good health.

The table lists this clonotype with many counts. As DNA, the CDR3 is TGCGCCAGCAGCGGAGCGGGAGGGCCAAATGAGCAGTTCTTC. It encodes CASSGAGGPNEQFF. The V and J genes are TRBV5-1 and TRBJ2-1, with 10 positions matching TRBD2. CDR1 is SGHRS, CDR2 YFSETQ, per germline. With V trimmed by 4 bases and J by 7 bases, 5 bases remained unmatched. This CDR3 has 14 residues.

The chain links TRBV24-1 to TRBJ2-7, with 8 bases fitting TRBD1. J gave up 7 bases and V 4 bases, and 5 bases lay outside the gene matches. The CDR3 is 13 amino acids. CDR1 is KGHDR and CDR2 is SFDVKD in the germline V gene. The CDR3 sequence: CATSEGGQEEQYF. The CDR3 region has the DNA TGTGCCACCAGTGAGGGGGGACAGGAGGAGCAGTACTTC.

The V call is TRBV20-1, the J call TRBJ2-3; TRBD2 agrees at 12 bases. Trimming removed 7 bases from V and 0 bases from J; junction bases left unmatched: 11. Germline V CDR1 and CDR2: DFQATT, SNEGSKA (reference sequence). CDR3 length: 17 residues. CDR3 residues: CSVPLAGGLPSTDTQYF. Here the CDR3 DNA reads TGCAGTGTTCCACTAGCGGGAGGACTTCCAAGCACAGATACGCAGTATTTT.

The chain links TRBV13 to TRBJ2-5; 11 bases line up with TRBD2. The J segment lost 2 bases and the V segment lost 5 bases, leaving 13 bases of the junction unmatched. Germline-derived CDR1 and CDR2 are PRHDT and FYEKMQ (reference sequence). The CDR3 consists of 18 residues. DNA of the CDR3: TGTGCCAGCAGCAGACGACTAGCGGGGATGCCAAGGCAAGAGACCCAGTACTTC. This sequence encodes CASSRRLAGMPRQETQYF.

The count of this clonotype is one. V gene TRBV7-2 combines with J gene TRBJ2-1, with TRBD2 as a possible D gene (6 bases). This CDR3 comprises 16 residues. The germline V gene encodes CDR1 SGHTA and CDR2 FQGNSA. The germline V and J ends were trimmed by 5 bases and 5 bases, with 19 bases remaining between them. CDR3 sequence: CASSISGGLNDNEQFF. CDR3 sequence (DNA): TGTGCCAGCAGCATTAGCGGAGGCCTTAATGACAATGAGCAGTTCTTC.

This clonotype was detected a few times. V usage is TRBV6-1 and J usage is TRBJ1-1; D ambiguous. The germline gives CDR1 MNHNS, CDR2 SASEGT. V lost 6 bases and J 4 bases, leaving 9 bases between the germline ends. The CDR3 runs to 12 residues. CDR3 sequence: CASRRAGTEAFF. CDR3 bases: TGTGCCAGCAGGAGGGCGGGCACTGAAGCTTTCTTT.

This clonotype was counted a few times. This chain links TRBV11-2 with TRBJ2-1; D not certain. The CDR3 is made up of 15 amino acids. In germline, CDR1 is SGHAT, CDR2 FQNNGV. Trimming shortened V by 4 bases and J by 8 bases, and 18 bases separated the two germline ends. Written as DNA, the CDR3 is TGTGCCAGCAGCTCACCCGACCGTAGTTTGGATGAGCAGTTCTTC. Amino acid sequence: CASSSPDRSLDEQFF. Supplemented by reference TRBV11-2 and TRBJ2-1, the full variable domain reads EAGVAQSPRYKIIEKRQSVAFWCNPISGHATLYWYQQILGQGPKLLIQFQNNGVVDDSQLPKDRFSAERLKGVDSTLKIQPAKLEDSAVYLCASSSPDRSLDEQFFGPGTRLTVL.

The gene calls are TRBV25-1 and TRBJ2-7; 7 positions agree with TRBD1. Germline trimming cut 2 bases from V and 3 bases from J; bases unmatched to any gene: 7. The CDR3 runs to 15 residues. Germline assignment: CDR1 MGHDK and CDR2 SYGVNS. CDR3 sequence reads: CASSEDPAGGYEQYF. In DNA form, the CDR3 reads TGTGCCAGCAGTGAAGACCCGGCAGGGGGCTACGAGCAGTACTTC.

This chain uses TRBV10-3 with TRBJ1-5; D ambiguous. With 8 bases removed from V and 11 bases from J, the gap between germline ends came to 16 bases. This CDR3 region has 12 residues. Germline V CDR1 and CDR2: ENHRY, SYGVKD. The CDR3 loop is CAISGLDGTQHF. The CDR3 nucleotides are TGTGCCATCTCTGGGCTCGATGGGACCCAGCATTTT.

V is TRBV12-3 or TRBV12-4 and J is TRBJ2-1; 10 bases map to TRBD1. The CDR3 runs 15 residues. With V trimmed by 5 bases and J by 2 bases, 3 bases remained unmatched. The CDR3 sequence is CASSLGTGAYNEQFF. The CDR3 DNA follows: TGTGCCAGCAGTCTCGGGACAGGGGCCTACAATGAGCAGTTCTTC.

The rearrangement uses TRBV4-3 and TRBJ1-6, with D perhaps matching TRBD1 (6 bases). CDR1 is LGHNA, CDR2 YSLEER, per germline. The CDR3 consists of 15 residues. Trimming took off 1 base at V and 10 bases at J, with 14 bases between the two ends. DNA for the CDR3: TGCGCCAGCAGCCAAGTGACGACAGGAAACTCACCCCTCCACTTT. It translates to CASSQVTTGNSPLHF.

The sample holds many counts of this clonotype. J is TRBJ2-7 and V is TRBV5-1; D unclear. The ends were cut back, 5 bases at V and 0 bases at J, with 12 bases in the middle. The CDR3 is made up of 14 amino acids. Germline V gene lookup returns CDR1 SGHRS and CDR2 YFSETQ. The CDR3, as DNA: TGCGCCAGCAGGTTTGACAACTACTCCTACGAGCAGTACTTC. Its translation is CASRFDNYSYEQYF.

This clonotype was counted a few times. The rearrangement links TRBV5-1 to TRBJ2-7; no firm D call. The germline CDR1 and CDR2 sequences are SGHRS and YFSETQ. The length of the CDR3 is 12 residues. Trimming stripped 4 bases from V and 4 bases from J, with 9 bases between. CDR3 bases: TGCGCCAGCAGCATTGACCTTTACGAGCAGTACTTC. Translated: CASSIDLYEQYF.

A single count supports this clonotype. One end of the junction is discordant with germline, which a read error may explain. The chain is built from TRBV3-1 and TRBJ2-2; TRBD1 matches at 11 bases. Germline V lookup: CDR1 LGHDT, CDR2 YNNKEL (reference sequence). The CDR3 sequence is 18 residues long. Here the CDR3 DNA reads TGTACCAGCAGTCGGGCAAGGACAGGGGGCTCGAACACCGGGGAGCTGTTTTTT. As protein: CTSSRARTGGSNTGELFF. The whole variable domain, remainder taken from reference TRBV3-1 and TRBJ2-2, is DTAVSQTPKYLVTQMGNDKSIKCEQNLGHDTMYWYKQDSKKFLKIMFSYNNKELIINETVPNRFSPKSPDKAHLNLHINSLELGDSAVYFCTSSRARTGGSNTGELFFGEGSRLTVL.

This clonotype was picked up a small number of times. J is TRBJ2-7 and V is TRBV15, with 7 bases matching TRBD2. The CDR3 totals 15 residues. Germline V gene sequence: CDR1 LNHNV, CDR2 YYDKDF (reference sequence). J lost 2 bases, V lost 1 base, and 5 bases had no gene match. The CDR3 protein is CATSRGASGTYEQYF. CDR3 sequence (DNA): TGTGCCACCAGCAGAGGTGCTAGCGGAACCTACGAGCAGTACTTC.

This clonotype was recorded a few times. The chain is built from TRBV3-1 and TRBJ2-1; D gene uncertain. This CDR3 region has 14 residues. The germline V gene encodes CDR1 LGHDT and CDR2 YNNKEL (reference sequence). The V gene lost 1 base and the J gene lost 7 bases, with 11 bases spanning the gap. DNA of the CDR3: TGTGCCAGCAGCCAAGCGTCCCGGCCTAATGAGCAGTTCTTC. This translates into CASSQASRPNEQFF.

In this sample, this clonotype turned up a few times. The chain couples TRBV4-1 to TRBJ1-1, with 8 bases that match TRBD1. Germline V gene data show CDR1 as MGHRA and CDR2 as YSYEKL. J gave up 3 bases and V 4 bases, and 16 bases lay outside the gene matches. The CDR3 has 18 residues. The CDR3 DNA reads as TGCGCCAGCAGCCGATCAAAGACAGGGGACGTTGTTGACACTGAAGCTTTCTTT. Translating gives CASSRSKTGDVVDTEAFF.

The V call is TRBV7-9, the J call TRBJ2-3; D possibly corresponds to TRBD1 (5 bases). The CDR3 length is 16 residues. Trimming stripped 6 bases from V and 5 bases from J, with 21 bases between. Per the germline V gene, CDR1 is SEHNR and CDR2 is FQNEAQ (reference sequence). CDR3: CASSSWWQGGGDTQYF. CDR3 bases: TGTGCCAGCAGTTCGTGGTGGCAGGGCGGTGGAGATACGCAGTATTTT.

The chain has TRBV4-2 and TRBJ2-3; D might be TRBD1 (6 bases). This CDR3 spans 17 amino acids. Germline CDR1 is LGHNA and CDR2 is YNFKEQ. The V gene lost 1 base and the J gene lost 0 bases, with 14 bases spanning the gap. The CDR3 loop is CASSQVRQDPSTDTQYF. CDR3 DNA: TGTGCCAGCAGCCAAGTTAGACAGGACCCTAGCACAGATACGCAGTATTTT.

In DNA form, the CDR3 reads TGTGCCAGCAGTAGACTAGCGGGAGTGGTCAATGAGCAGTTCTTC. This sequence encodes CASSRLAGVVNEQFF. The chain joins TRBV6-1 to TRBJ2-1, with 12 positions matching TRBD2. Germline V gene data show CDR1 as MNHNS and CDR2 as SASEGT. The V segment lost 5 bases and the J segment 6 bases; nucleotides outside the gene matches: 5. The CDR3 runs to 15 residues.

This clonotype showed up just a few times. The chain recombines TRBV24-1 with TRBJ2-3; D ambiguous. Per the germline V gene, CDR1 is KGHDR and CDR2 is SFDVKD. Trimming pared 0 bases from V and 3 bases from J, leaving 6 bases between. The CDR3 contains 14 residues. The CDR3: CATSDLARTDTQYF. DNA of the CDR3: TGTGCCACCAGTGATTTGGCGAGAACAGATACGCAGTATTTT.